Below, 5 T cell receptor beta chains from the same sample are listed, as sequenced in a study of blood T cell repertoires in COVID-19 (dated by TCRdb to about 2020). Preparation of the library involved the immunoSEQ multiplex PCR assay. Not all clones reach the TCRdb copy of this immuneACCESS table, which keeps in-frame sequences only. Checked studies attribute under half of the gap to unresolved V genes and leave the rest unexplained. This sample is represented by around 190,000 clones; 86% of them were singletons. The ten largest account for 5% to 7% of the sample. Sequenced: PBMCs or T cells enriched from blood (not recorded which). Receptor source: a man in his forties or fifties with acute COVID-19.

The chain joins TRBV6-2 or TRBV6-3 to TRBJ1-2; maybe TRBD1 (6 bases). The CDR3 sequence is 13 residues long. Germline lookup yields CDR1 MNHEY and CDR2 SVGEGT. Trimming left V 6 bases short and J 6 bases short, with 14 bases between. The CDR3 DNA follows: TGTGCCAGCAGCAACAGGGTTCACCATGGCTACACCTTC. As protein: CASSNRVHHGYTF.

The V gene is TRBV9, the J gene TRBJ2-7, with D possibly TRBD2 on 5 matching bases. The CDR3 runs 14 residues. The germline V and J ends were trimmed by 0 bases and 2 bases, with 9 bases remaining between them. Germline CDR1 reads SGDLS; CDR2 reads YYNGEE. The CDR3 reads CASSVGSSPYEQYF. The DNA of the CDR3 is TGTGCCAGCAGCGTAGGTTCTAGCCCCTACGAGCAGTACTTC.

In its sample, this clone was seen a few times. The rearrangement links TRBV6-2 or TRBV6-3 to TRBJ1-1, with no clear D. The length of the CDR3 is 13 residues. V lost 3 bases and J 7 bases, leaving 12 bases between the germline ends. Germline V gene sequence: CDR1 MNHEY, CDR2 SVGEGT. The CDR3 loop reads CASSYERSSEAFF. The CDR3 DNA reads as TGTGCCAGCAGTTATGAGAGGAGTAGTGAAGCTTTCTTT.

The rearrangement joins TRBV30 to TRBJ2-7; tentatively, D is TRBD1 (6 bases). The CDR3 covers 15 residues. V was cut by 3 bases and J by 5 bases, with 20 bases left in between. CDR1 is GTSNPN, CDR2 SVGIG, per germline (reference sequence). Here the CDR3 DNA reads TGTGCCTGGAGCACTCGAGGGACATTTGACCACGAGCAGTACTTC. Translating it yields CAWSTRGTFDHEQYF.

The rearrangement joins TRBV11-2 to TRBJ2-2, with D maybe TRBD2 (5 bases). V was trimmed by 5 bases and J by 3 bases, leaving 16 bases between them. Germline V gene data show CDR1 as SGHAT and CDR2 as FQNNGV. The CDR3 is made up of 16 amino acids. Written as DNA, the CDR3 is TGTGCCAGCAGCGGGCTGGTCGGGGTTCACACCGGGGAGCTGTTTTTT. It specifies CASSGLVGVHTGELFF.